Listed here are 30 T cell receptor beta chains from one sample, sequenced in a study of identical twins. TCRdb reprocessed the 5' RACE reads with MiXCR, giving one entry per CDR3 protein. The sample has 200,000 to 300,000 distinct CDR3 sequences, roughly 10% seen once. The specimen sequenced was memory T cells sorted from blood. The receptors shown here come from a man aged 50-60 years in good health.

This clonotype was observed at least ten times. V gene TRBV11-2 combines with J gene TRBJ2-1; TRBD2 aligns across 8 bases. Germline V CDR1 and CDR2: SGHAT, FQNNGV. Trimming took 0 bases from V and 9 from J; bases not matched to a gene: 10. The CDR3 extends over 16 amino acids. Written as DNA, the CDR3 is TGTGCCAGCAGCTTAGATGGTCTAGGGACTAGTAGTGAGCAGTTCTTC. Amino acid sequence: CASSLDGLGTSSEQFF.

This chain links TRBV5-1 with TRBJ2-1; TRBD2 matches at 9 bases. The CDR3 runs 14 residues. Germline V gene lookup returns CDR1 SGHRS and CDR2 YFSETQ. Unmatched junction bases numbered 8, after V lost 8 bases and J lost 5 bases. CDR3 sequence: CASGPERGDNEQFF. DNA of the CDR3: TGCGCCAGTGGGCCCGAGCGGGGGGACAATGAGCAGTTCTTC.

This clonotype came up many times. This sequence joins TRBV4-1 and TRBJ2-1, with 7 bases that match TRBD2. The germline V gene encodes CDR1 MGHRA and CDR2 YSYEKL. V shed 5 bases and J 0 bases; nucleotides not matched to a gene: 4. The CDR3 runs to 15 residues. The CDR3 is CASSFRLASYNEQFF. Written as DNA, the CDR3 is TGCGCCAGCAGCTTTCGACTAGCCTCCTACAATGAGCAGTTCTTC.

The genes are TRBV3-1 and TRBJ2-1, with 8 bases identical to TRBD2. This CDR3 is built from 16 residues. Per germline, CDR1 LGHDT and CDR2 YNNKEL (reference sequence). With 1 base clipped from V and 3 bases from J, the junction kept 5 bases outside the gene matches. In DNA, the CDR3 is TGTGCCAGCAGCCAAGGCAGCGGGAGACGCTACAATGAGCAGTTCTTC. Protein product: CASSQGSGRRYNEQFF.

V usage is TRBV5-6 and J usage is TRBJ2-5; no firm D call. Trimming took 2 bases from V and 5 from J, leaving 13 bases between them. This CDR3 has 14 residues. Germline values: CDR1 SGHDT, CDR2 YYEEEE. CDR3 residues: CASSFVRIVETQYF. DNA for the CDR3: TGTGCCAGCAGCTTTGTCAGGATCGTCGAGACCCAGTACTTC.

This chain uses TRBV11-2 with TRBJ2-7; 9 bases agree with TRBD1. J was trimmed by 2 bases and V by 2 bases; bases with no gene match: 16. The CDR3 is 19 residues long. CDR1 and CDR2 (germline): SGHAT, FQNNGV. Here the CDR3 DNA reads TGTGCCAGCAGCTTATCCCGACCTACTACAGGGGGCAGGCCCTACGAGCAGTACTTC. Translated: CASSLSRPTTGGRPYEQYF. The variable domain in full, completed from reference TRBV11-2 and TRBJ2-7, reads EAGVAQSPRYKIIEKRQSVAFWCNPISGHATLYWYQQILGQGPKLLIQFQNNGVVDDSQLPKDRFSAERLKGVDSTLKIQPAKLEDSAVYLCASSLSRPTTGGRPYEQYFGPGTRLTVT.

This clonotype was recorded once. The CDR3 loop is CASSLGGTIGEKLFF. CDR3 bases: TGTGCCAGCAGCTTAGGGGGGACAATCGGTGAAAAACTGTTTTTT. The chain links TRBV7-2 to TRBJ1-4; tentatively, D is TRBD1 (6 bases). Germline CDR1 reads SGHTA; CDR2 reads FQGNSA. The CDR3 sequence is 15 residues long. The germline V and J ends were trimmed by 1 base and 7 bases, with 13 bases remaining between them.

This clonotype was found many times. The chain has TRBV6-1 and TRBJ1-6, with D perhaps TRBD1 (5 bases). Deletions cut 4 bases from V and 7 bases from J, with 17 bases between. Germline-derived CDR1 and CDR2 are MNHNS and SASEGT. The CDR3 loop spans 16 amino acids. The CDR3 reads CASSASIGGRNSPLHF. The DNA of the CDR3 is TGTGCCAGCAGTGCTTCCATTGGGGGTAGGAATTCACCCCTCCACTTT.

The rearrangement links TRBV27 to TRBJ2-1; the match to TRBD2 covers 11 bases. J lost 0 bases, V lost 5 bases, and 12 bases had no gene match. Germline CDR1 and CDR2: MNHEY and SMNVEV (reference sequence). The CDR3 loop spans 19 amino acids. The CDR3 DNA sequence: TGTGCCAGCAGTGGAGGGGGACTAGCGGCATGGGGCTCCTACAATGAGCAGTTCTTC. This codes for CASSGGGLAAWGSYNEQFF.

The sample holds a few counts of this clonotype. The rearrangement uses TRBV20-1 and TRBJ2-5; TRBD2 matches 8 bases. The germline gives CDR1 DFQATT, CDR2 SNEGSKA (reference sequence). This CDR3 comprises 16 residues. V trimming: 4 bases; J trimming: 3 bases; junction bases outside the gene matches: 13. The CDR3 spells CSANRLARLTEETQYF. DNA of the CDR3: TGCAGTGCTAATCGACTAGCGAGACTAACGGAAGAGACCCAGTACTTC.

This clonotype was found many times. This chain joins TRBV7-9 and TRBJ1-4; tentatively, D is TRBD1 (5 bases). The CDR3 has 14 residues. V lost 5 bases, J lost 8 bases, and 15 bases lay in between. Germline loops: CDR1 SEHNR, CDR2 FQNEAQ (reference sequence). The CDR3 loop is CASSPIGDSEKLFF. The CDR3 DNA reads as TGTGCCAGCAGCCCAATCGGGGACTCCGAAAAACTGTTTTTT.

There are many counts of this clonotype. This chain joins TRBV30 and TRBJ2-1; D is perhaps TRBD1 (5 bases). The CDR3 is 15 amino acids. Trimming stripped 2 bases from V and 0 bases from J, with 11 bases between. The germline gives CDR1 GTSNPN, CDR2 SVGIG (reference sequence). Written as DNA, the CDR3 is TGTGCCTGGAGTCCCCTGCAGGGCTCCTACAATGAGCAGTTCTTC. Translation gives CAWSPLQGSYNEQFF.

This clonotype was seen a few times. V gene TRBV20-1 combines with J gene TRBJ2-3; possible D gene TRBD1, 5 bases. From germline, CDR1 is DFQATT and CDR2 SNEGSKA (reference sequence). CDR3 length: 13 amino acids. Between the trimmed V and J ends, which lost 4 bases and 3 bases, there was a span of 11 bases. The CDR3 region has the DNA TGCAGTGCTAATTGGCAGGGTACAGATACGCAGTATTTT. It translates to CSANWQGTDTQYF.

The rearrangement joins TRBV4-1 to TRBJ2-7; 7 nucleotides align to TRBD1. This CDR3 has 14 residues. Looked up from germline, CDR1 is MGHRA and CDR2 is YSYEKL. J gave up 8 bases and V 1 base, and 8 bases lay outside the gene matches. For the CDR3, the DNA is TGCGCCAGCAGCCAAGGATATTCAGGGGGACAGCAGTACTTC. Translating it yields CASSQGYSGGQQYF.

This sequence joins TRBV9 and TRBJ2-7, with 9 bases lining up with TRBD2. With 0 bases clipped from V and 3 bases from J, the junction kept 7 bases outside the gene matches. The CDR3 contains 16 residues. CDR1 and CDR2 from the germline V gene are SGDLS and YYNGEE. The CDR3 region is CASSVGISGSRYEQYF. CDR3 nucleotides: TGTGCCAGCAGCGTAGGAATTAGCGGGAGTCGCTACGAGCAGTACTTC.

The chain couples TRBV11-2 to TRBJ1-1; 9 nucleotides agree with TRBD1. V trimming: 5 bases; J trimming: 10 bases; junction bases outside the gene matches: 5. The V gene's germline CDR1 is SGHAT and CDR2 FQNNGV. The CDR3 extends over 12 amino acids. The CDR3 DNA follows: TGTGCCAGCAGCATCGGACAGGGGCGAGCTTTCTTT. Its translation: CASSIGQGRAFF. The variable domain in full, with the rest retrieved from reference TRBV11-2 and TRBJ1-1, is EAGVAQSPRYKIIEKRQSVAFWCNPISGHATLYWYQQILGQGPKLLIQFQNNGVVDDSQLPKDRFSAERLKGVDSTLKIQPAKLEDSAVYLCASSIGQGRAFFGQGTRLTVV.

This clonotype was seen at least ten times. The rearrangement uses TRBV11-2 and TRBJ2-1; 7 nucleotides align to TRBD2. Germline V lookup: CDR1 SGHAT, CDR2 FQNNGV. Trimming at V came to 0 bases and at J to 3 bases, leaving 8 bases not matched to a gene. This CDR3 comprises 17 residues. CDR3 residues: CASSLEPPVAGYNEQFF. DNA of the CDR3: TGTGCCAGCAGCTTAGAACCCCCCGTAGCGGGCTACAATGAGCAGTTCTTC.

CDR3: CASSQDMRAYEQYF. The CDR3 bases are TGCGCCAGCAGCCAAGATATGAGAGCCTACGAGCAGTACTTC. The chain joins TRBV4-3 to TRBJ2-7, with D unclear. V was trimmed by 0 bases and J by 2 bases, leaving 8 bases between them. This CDR3 is 14 amino acids long. Germline CDR1 is LGHNA and CDR2 is YSLEER.

This clonotype was picked up a small number of times. This rearrangement joins TRBV11-2 to TRBJ2-1; TRBD2 matches 7 bases. CDR1 SGHAT and CDR2 FQNNGV come from the germline V gene. The CDR3 loop spans 18 amino acids. The V segment lost 5 bases and the J segment 0 bases; nucleotides outside the gene matches: 13. CDR3 region: CASSPRLSGILSYNEQFF. The DNA for the CDR3 is TGTGCCAGCAGCCCCCGTTTGAGCGGGATCCTCTCCTACAATGAGCAGTTCTTC.

The sample holds many counts of this clonotype. The chain has TRBV20-1 and TRBJ1-6; TRBD1 matches 8 bases. The V gene's germline CDR1 is DFQATT and CDR2 SNEGSKA (reference sequence). The CDR3 spans 15 residues. The V segment lost 2 bases and the J segment 7 bases; nucleotides outside the gene matches: 7. The CDR3 loop is CSARWMTGVNSPLHF. The CDR3, as DNA: TGCAGTGCTAGATGGATGACAGGGGTCAATTCACCCCTCCACTTT.

This clonotype was detected many times. V usage is TRBV7-2 and J usage is TRBJ1-6, with TRBD1 matching over 9 bases. The V gene end was trimmed by 5 bases and the J gene end by 9 bases; junction bases not matched to a gene: 5. Per the germline V gene, CDR1 is SGHTA and CDR2 is FQGNSA. CDR3 length: 14 amino acids. Written as DNA, the CDR3 is TGTGCCAGCAGCCCCGGACAGGGGAGTTCACCCCTCCACTTT. It translates to CASSPGQGSSPLHF.

This clonotype was seen many times. The chain links TRBV20-1 to TRBJ1-5, with D maybe TRBD1 (5 bases). The germline CDR1 and CDR2 sequences are DFQATT and SNEGSKA (reference sequence). The CDR3 is made up of 12 amino acids. Trimming removed 4 bases at V and 4 bases at J, with 8 bases between. The CDR3 DNA sequence: TGCAGTGCTATCCGACAGAATCAGCCCCAGCATTTT. Protein product: CSAIRQNQPQHF.

The CDR3 DNA reads TGTGCCAGCATCGCGCGACAGGGAAACTCTGGGGCCAACGTCCTGACTTTC. Translated, it gives CASIARQGNSGANVLTF. This chain connects TRBV5-4 to TRBJ2-6; TRBD1 agrees at 7 bases. The V and J ends lost 6 bases and 0 bases, in that order; junction bases with no gene match: 9. Germline V gene lookup returns CDR1 SGHNT and CDR2 YYREEE (reference sequence). This CDR3 is built from 17 residues.

Many counts were recorded for this clonotype. The chain is built from TRBV6-2 or TRBV6-3 and TRBJ1-6; 7 positions match TRBD1. In germline, CDR1 is MNHEY, CDR2 SVGEGT. V trimming: 7 bases; J trimming: 8 bases; junction bases outside the gene matches: 5. The CDR3 consists of 13 residues. CDR3 protein: CASTRQGHSPLHF. For the CDR3, the DNA is TGTGCCAGCACCCGACAGGGCCATTCACCCCTCCACTTT.

This clonotype was observed at least ten times. The chain uses TRBV6-5 and TRBJ1-2; possible D gene TRBD1, 5 bases. Germline CDR1 is MNHEY and CDR2 is SVGAGI. CDR3 length: 15 residues. V was shortened by 2 bases and J by 2 bases, with 12 bases between the two germline ends. CDR3 sequence reads: CASSYPGRANYGYTF. The CDR3 DNA sequence: TGTGCCAGCAGTTACCCCGGCAGGGCCAACTATGGCTACACCTTC.

This clonotype was seen ten or more times. The V call is TRBV15, the J call TRBJ2-1; 8 nucleotides align to TRBD2. The CDR3 runs 15 residues. Germline V gives CDR1 LNHNV, CDR2 YYDKDF (reference sequence). J lost 7 bases, V lost 0 bases, and 5 bases had no gene match. The CDR3 region is CATSREEREWNEQFF. DNA of the CDR3: TGTGCCACCAGCAGAGAAGAGCGGGAGTGGAATGAGCAGTTCTTC.

This rearrangement joins TRBV20-1 to TRBJ2-3; possibly TRBD2 for D (5 bases). CDR1 is DFQATT and CDR2 is SNEGSKA in the germline V gene (reference sequence). V dropped 4 bases and J dropped 3 bases, with 17 bases sitting between them. The CDR3 has 15 residues. The CDR3 here is CSATNPARGTDTQYF. For the CDR3, the DNA is TGCAGTGCTACCAACCCCGCCCGAGGGACAGATACGCAGTATTTT.

This clonotype has at least ten counts. This chain uses TRBV10-3 with TRBJ1-4; perhaps TRBD1 as D (5 bases). V dropped 0 bases and J dropped 5 bases, with 13 bases sitting between them. Germline CDR1 reads ENHRY; CDR2 reads SYGVKD. This CDR3 is built from 16 residues. The CDR3 spells CAISESGGRLNEKLFF. DNA of the CDR3: TGTGCCATCAGTGAGTCGGGGGGACGGTTGAATGAAAAACTGTTTTTT.

In this sample, this clonotype turned up many times. V is TRBV4-3 and J is TRBJ2-5; 11 bases match TRBD2. V dropped 2 bases and J dropped 4; count of bases not matched to a gene: 12. Per germline, CDR1 LGHNA and CDR2 YSLEER. The CDR3 is 18 amino acids. The CDR3 region has the DNA TGCGCCAGCAGCCAAAACCTAGCGGGAGGAACCCGGATAGAGACCCAGTACTTC. The encoded protein is CASSQNLAGGTRIETQYF.

In its sample, this clonotype was seen many times. The J gene is TRBJ2-1, the V gene TRBV5-4, with 7 bases aligning to TRBD1. Germline V gene data show CDR1 as SGHNT and CDR2 as YYREEE (reference sequence). With V trimmed by 4 bases and J by 9 bases, 10 bases remained unmatched. The CDR3 consists of 14 residues. CDR3 DNA: TGTGCCAGCAGCCCGACAGGGACAAGGGGTGAGCAGTTCTTC. Protein sequence: CASSPTGTRGEQFF.